This T cell receptor beta chain was retrieved from a study of shared clonotypes between healthy human individuals (dated by TCRdb to between 2020 and 2021). In the study overall: Three men and a couple of women, aged 18 to 49 years, made up the cohort. For each donor, CD4 naive and CD4 memory were each run on three plates, CD8 naive on two plates, and CD8 memory on one plate. To estimate repertoire size and how much clonotypes are shared between individuals, the study performed deep sequencing of blood TCR repertoires from five healthy adults. Libraries were prepared and TCR repertoires were sequenced by different laboratories using diverse techniques, in order to increase sequencing depth and limit assay-specific biases. Between about 0.94 and 8.9 billion PBMCs per donor were obtained by leukapheresis.

Study-level results and caveats: Higher generation probabilities were observed for clonotypes shared by all four sorted-subset donors than for non-shared clonotypes. The genetic and exposure-history diversity represented was limited by the small number of donors. Sampling was restricted to blood, and TCR repertoires in tissues likely differ from the TCR repertoires found in blood. Estimated clonotype richness was generally larger for naive than for memory subsets. Sharing across a few donors was observed for about 4.8% of naive CD4, 3.5% of naive CD8, roughly 2.4% of memory CD4, and over 0.3% of memory CD8 clonotypes. Pairwise subsampling indicated that sequencing depth was expected to affect the degree of clonotype sharing among donors. Rarefaction of sorted-subset datasets indicated incomplete sequencing despite the large sequencing depth.

V was cut back by 3 bases and J by 12 bases, leaving a gap of 9 bases between them. There are 11 amino acids in the CDR3, from cysteine to phenylalanine inclusive. The entry retains the CDR3 DNA only, 33 bases that are in frame from base 1. From the germline V gene, CDR1 is WSHSY and CDR2 is SAAADI. Using the deep immunoSEQ assay, multiplex PCR amplified TCR CDR3 regions from genomic DNA. Extracted genomic DNA from each cell subset was distributed evenly across all wells of several immunoSEQ 96-well plates, and each plate was treated as a replicate. For sorted subsets, each replicate PCR was loaded with roughly 0.2 ug genomic DNA, equivalent to some 31,000 T cell genomes. Purified libraries were quantified with a Qubit 3.0 fluorometer, sized on a Bioanalyzer 2100, and re-quantified with the KAPA Library Quantification kit. Every immunoSEQ 96-well plate was sequenced on a dedicated single-read 150-cycle Illumina NextSeq 550 flow cell. The paper's processing steps were these. The immunoSEQ output contained only junctional sequences without quality scores, so filtering could not match that applied to full-length reads. To assign V/J genes and CDR3, sequences were annotated against IMGT germline references using PyIR, a Python wrapper for IgBLAST v1.9. Any read was removed if the V/J assignment was weak (E-value above 1e-6), the CDR3 was missing, or the read contained stop codons, out-of-frame junctions, or ambiguous translated residues. V3J clonotypes were defined as sequences sharing the same inferred V gene, J gene, and CDR3 amino acid sequence. Percentage overlap between repertoires was computed as shared unique clonotypes divided by the size of the smaller repertoire. Three approaches were used to assess repertoire richness: RTK rarefaction, the Chao1 estimator, and Recon v2.1 estimates of unobserved clonotypes. For all TCRbeta clonotypes obtained by the gDNA method from a few donors, generation probabilities were computed with OLGA. This immuneACCESS table, as held by TCRdb, lists in-frame sequences with V and J called but not all clones. Of the missing ones, under half trace to an unresolved V gene in checked studies; the others have no known cause. V and J calls and clone size follow that table, whereas D and trimming were derived from the DNA. For this sample the table gives 2,500,000 or so clones, of which roughly 92% were detected only once. The ten top clones hold under 0.15% of the sample.

Concerning this clone: Its antigen target is currently unknown. No base quality information exists; no much larger clone differs at one position.

The donors were healthy, HIV-negative adults with no recently reported acute infections or vaccinations. Only Caucasian adults living in Nashville, Tennessee, USA were represented among the donors. CD4+ T cells were enriched by magnetic negative selection, after which naive cells were positively selected on CD45RA and the negative fraction was taken as the memory subset. After blood collection by leukapheresis, PBMCs were isolated using Ficoll-Histopaque density gradient centrifugation and then cryopreserved in the vapor phase of liquid nitrogen. Analytical flow cytometry was used to check the purity and quantity of every magnetically sorted T cell population. Genomic DNA was isolated from every sorted fraction and measured by UV absorbance on a Nanodrop 2000c.

This chain joins TRBV10-2 to TRBJ2-1; the D gene identity is not certain. Sequences were obtained from naive CD4+ T cells sorted from blood. The cell subset or site label on this specimen signifies: CD45RA+ positively selected. This TCR came from a man in his late teens or twenties in good health. The DNA reads as follows: TGCGCCAGCAGTGATGGGAATCGGCAGTTCTTC. This translates into CASSDGNRQFF.